What follows are 25 T cell receptor beta chains derived from one specimen sequenced in a study of Graves' ophthalmopathy and Graves' hyperthyroidism. As the template, RNA transcripts were used to amplify TCR beta CDR3 regions. The first round was an RT-PCR with HTBI primers, and the second round was a multiplex PCR. TCRdb re-analysed the multiplex PCR reads in MiXCR, keeping a single row per CDR3 protein. The sample gives some 410,000 distinct CDR3 sequences, around 21% of which show up once; 2.5% to 3.5% is in the top ten. Sequences were obtained from peripheral blood. Source of these receptors: a woman in her late teens or twenties with stable Graves' hyperthyroidism.

In this sample, this clonotype turned up many times. The CDR3 nucleotides are TGTGCCAGCACGACTGGAACGACCGGGGAGCTGTTTTTT. Residues: CASTTGTTGELFF. The chain joins TRBV9 to TRBJ2-2; the D is unclear. CDR1 and CDR2 from the germline V gene are SGDLS and YYNGEE. The CDR3 extends over 13 amino acids. V lost 6 bases, J lost 5 bases, and 11 bases lay in between.

This clonotype has a count of ten or more. V gene TRBV2 combines with J gene TRBJ1-1, with 7 bases fitting TRBD1. The junction had 9 bases not matched to a gene; V was cut back by 3 bases and J by 5 bases. Germline V gene data show CDR1 as SNHLY and CDR2 as FYNNEI. CDR3 length: 15 residues. The CDR3 nucleotides are TGTGCCAGCAGTGATCAGGGGGGGGTTGAGACTGAAGCTTTCTTT. Its translation: CASSDQGGVETEAFF.

This clonotype was recorded many times. The chain couples TRBV5-1 to TRBJ2-5; D is uncertain. The germline V gene encodes CDR1 SGHRS and CDR2 YFSETQ. V was clipped by 3 bases and J by 2 bases, with 17 bases between them. This CDR3 is 16 amino acids long. CDR3 loop: CASSSSTSLVQETQYF. DNA of the CDR3: TGCGCCAGCAGCTCGTCTACCTCCTTGGTTCAAGAGACCCAGTACTTC.

Details on this clonotype: Germline is not matched at one junction end, which may reflect a read error. The V and J genes are TRBV5-1 and TRBJ2-4; 8 bases are shared with TRBD2. The CDR3 is 15 residues long. Per the germline V gene, CDR1 is SGHRS and CDR2 is YFSETQ. The CDR3 bases are TGCGCCAGCAGCACCAGCGGGAGTGCGGATAGCATTAAGTACTTC. Protein product: CASSTSGSADSIKYF. Complete variable domain (other parts from reference TRBV5-1 and TRBJ2-4): KAGVTQTPRYLIKTRGQQVTLSCSPISGHRSVSWYQQTPGQGLQFLFEYFSETQRNKGNFPGRFSGRQFSNSRSEMNVSTLELGDSALYLCASSTSGSADSIKYFGAGTRLSVL.

This clonotype was seen many times. The genes are TRBV7-2 and TRBJ2-7; D is unclear. This CDR3 comprises 13 residues. Per germline, CDR1 SGHTA and CDR2 FQGNSA. V shed 2 bases and J shed 6 bases, with 11 bases lying between them. In DNA form, the CDR3 reads TGTGCCAGCAGCTTACCCGGAGCTCCCGAGCAGTACTTC. Its translation is CASSLPGAPEQYF.

Judged by abundance, this clonotype is medium-sized. This chain uses TRBV20-1 with TRBJ2-7; D perhaps matches TRBD2 (5 bases). The length of the CDR3 is 11 residues. V was pared by 6 bases and J by 1 base, with 7 bases between. Germline V gives CDR1 DFQATT, CDR2 SNEGSKA (reference sequence). CDR3 amino acids: CSAQRSYEQYF. DNA of the CDR3: TGCAGTGCACAGCGGTCCTACGAGCAGTACTTC.

This clonotype was recorded many times. The chain has TRBV20-1 and TRBJ2-5, with TRBD2 matching over 13 bases. V lost 5 bases and J lost 7; bases outside the gene matches: 10. CDR1 and CDR2 (germline): DFQATT, SNEGSKA (reference sequence). The CDR3 covers 15 residues. The CDR3: CSARTSGRLTGTQYF. The CDR3 DNA follows: TGCAGTGCTCGGACTAGCGGGAGACTTACGGGGACCCAGTACTTC.

The genes are TRBV3-1 and TRBJ2-7; TRBD2 is a possible D gene (6 bases). Germline V gene lookup returns CDR1 LGHDT and CDR2 YNNKEL (reference sequence). V lost 4 bases and J lost 2, with 15 bases in between. The CDR3 runs to 15 residues. The CDR3 spells CASSPPLARAYEQYF. CDR3 DNA sequence: TGTGCCAGCAGCCCCCCCCTAGCGAGGGCCTACGAGCAGTACTTC.

This clonotype has only a few counts. The rearrangement links TRBV6-2 or TRBV6-3 to TRBJ1-1; no clear D. Per the germline V gene, CDR1 is MNHEY and CDR2 is SVGEGT. This CDR3 has 13 amino acids. V lost 6 bases and J 3 bases, leaving 11 bases between the germline ends. The CDR3 region is CASRGGGHTEAFF. CDR3 bases: TGTGCCAGCAGGGGCGGTGGGCACACTGAAGCTTTCTTT.

The CDR3 DNA reads as TGTGCCAGCAGCTTGGGGTTTGGGGCGGGAGGCGAGGAGACCCAGTACTTC. This codes for CASSLGFGAGGEETQYF. The V and J genes are TRBV5-4 and TRBJ2-5, with 8 nucleotides matching TRBD2. J was trimmed by 5 bases and V by 0 bases; bases with no gene match: 12. The CDR3 contains 17 residues. The V gene's germline CDR1 is SGHNT and CDR2 YYREEE (reference sequence).

This clonotype was recorded a few times. V gene TRBV7-8 combines with J gene TRBJ2-3; 10 bases are shared with TRBD2. The junction had 3 bases not matched to a gene; V was cut back by 0 bases and J by 3 bases. From germline, CDR1 is SGHVS and CDR2 FQNEAQ. The CDR3 has 16 amino acids. The CDR3 DNA reads as TGTGCCAGCAGCTTAGCGGTTAGCGGGAGGACAGATACGCAGTATTTT. Translated: CASSLAVSGRTDTQYF.

This clonotype was counted at least ten times. Mismatch with germline at one junction end may stem from a read error. The CDR3 sequence is CASSSDMGTEAFF. The CDR3 DNA is TGTGCTAGCAGCTCCGATATGGGCACTGAAGCTTTCTTT. The chain joins TRBV7-7 to TRBJ1-1, with unresolved D. CDR1 is SSHAT and CDR2 is FNYEAQ in the germline V gene (reference sequence). The CDR3 sequence is 13 residues long.

This clonotype occurred many times. The genes are TRBV6-2 or TRBV6-3 and TRBJ2-7; D may be TRBD2 (6 bases). The length of the CDR3 is 15 residues. V was pared by 7 bases and J by 0 bases, with 16 bases between. Germline loops: CDR1 MNHEY, CDR2 SVGEGT. CDR3 protein: CASMFSGTSSYEQYF. CDR3 DNA: TGTGCCAGCATGTTCTCCGGGACTTCCTCCTACGAGCAGTACTTC.

At least ten counts were recorded for this clonotype. The rearrangement uses TRBV4-1 and TRBJ1-5; unclear D gene. V lost 0 bases to trimming and J lost 5 bases, with 11 bases between them. The CDR3 sequence is 15 residues long. Germline V CDR1 and CDR2: MGHRA, YSYEKL. The CDR3 DNA is TGCGCCAGCAGCCAAGATCCCACCGATTATCAGCCCCAGCATTTT. Translation gives CASSQDPTDYQPQHF.

In this sample, this clonotype turned up many times. The CDR3 DNA follows: TGTGCCAGCAGTGACGACAGGGACTTCGGGGAGCTGTTTTTT. This codes for CASSDDRDFGELFF. V is TRBV2 and J is TRBJ2-2, with D perhaps matching TRBD1 (7 bases). V shed 3 bases and J shed 7 bases, with 12 bases lying between them. This CDR3 region has 14 residues. Germline V gives CDR1 SNHLY, CDR2 FYNNEI.

This clonotype was observed a single time. The CDR3, as DNA: TGTGCCAGCACCGCCACTAGCGGGAGCTTCACCGGGGAGCTGTTTTTT. Its translation: CASTATSGSFTGELFF. The chain combines TRBV6-1 with TRBJ2-2, with 11 bases that match TRBD2. CDR1 is MNHNS, CDR2 SASEGT, per germline. This CDR3 is built from 16 residues. After removal of 7 bases from V and 4 bases from J, the junction contained 8 bases not matched to a gene.

The sample holds many counts of this clonotype. This rearrangement joins TRBV24-1 to TRBJ2-7, with D perhaps given as TRBD1 or TRBD2 (5 bases each). V gave up 5 bases and J gave up 2 bases, with 12 bases separating them. Per the germline V gene, CDR1 is KGHDR and CDR2 is SFDVKD. The CDR3 has 14 residues. The CDR3 DNA sequence: TGTGCCACCAGTGCGGGACCGCAAACCTACGAGCAGTACTTC. It specifies CATSAGPQTYEQYF.

The V gene is TRBV18, the J gene TRBJ1-6; unclear D gene. Germline CDR1 is KGHSH and CDR2 is LQKENI. This CDR3 is built from 16 residues. Trimming removed 2 bases at V and 10 bases at J, with 18 bases between. The CDR3 loop reads CASSPIPGGSGSPLHF. The CDR3 nucleotides read TGTGCCAGCTCACCAATACCGGGAGGCTCAGGATCACCCCTCCACTTT.

The table lists this clonotype with many counts. The chain employs TRBV11-2 and TRBJ1-1; 7 nucleotides align to TRBD1. This CDR3 spans 13 amino acids. CDR1 is SGHAT, CDR2 FQNNGV, per germline. The ends lost 6 bases at V and 4 bases at J; junction bases unmatched: 5. CDR3: CASSQGGLTEAFF. CDR3 nucleotides: TGTGCCAGCAGTCAGGGGGGGCTCACTGAAGCTTTCTTT. Full variable domain (remainder filled in from reference TRBV11-2 and TRBJ1-1): EAGVAQSPRYKIIEKRQSVAFWCNPISGHATLYWYQQILGQGPKLLIQFQNNGVVDDSQLPKDRFSAERLKGVDSTLKIQPAKLEDSAVYLCASSQGGLTEAFFGQGTRLTVV.

The chain uses TRBV6-5 and TRBJ2-7; maybe TRBD2 (6 bases). Trimming shortened V by 0 bases and J by 9 bases, and 9 bases separated the two germline ends. The germline V gene has CDR1 MNHEY and CDR2 SVGAGI. The CDR3 consists of 12 residues. This chain's CDR3 is CASSYSREVQYF. CDR3 bases: TGTGCCAGCAGTTACTCTAGGGAGGTGCAGTACTTC.

This clonotype appeared many times. The J gene is TRBJ1-1, the V gene TRBV12-3 or TRBV12-4, with D maybe TRBD1 (5 bases). V lost 6 bases and J 4 bases, leaving 12 bases between the germline ends. The CDR3 has 13 residues. In nucleotides, the CDR3 is TGTGCCAGCAGGACGACGCAGGGCACTGAAGCTTTCTTT. Protein sequence: CASRTTQGTEAFF.

This clonotype was seen at least ten times. The rearrangement joins TRBV11-3 to TRBJ1-1; D remains unclear. Germline loops: CDR1 SGHNT, CDR2 YENEEA. The germline V and J ends were trimmed by 3 bases and 1 base, with 6 bases remaining between them. This CDR3 comprises 13 residues. The CDR3 here is CASSFSPNTEAFF. CDR3 nucleotide sequence: TGTGCCAGCAGCTTCTCTCCGAACACTGAAGCTTTCTTT.

This clonotype has just a few counts. The chain carries TRBV28 and TRBJ1-5; the D is unclear. Germline CDR1 reads MDHEN; CDR2 reads SYDVKM. The CDR3 runs 16 residues. Between the trimmed V and J ends, which lost 5 bases and 0 bases, there was a span of 14 bases. The DNA for the CDR3 is TGTGCCAGCAGTGCCTCCGGGCCTGATAGCAATCAGCCCCAGCATTTT. Its protein is CASSASGPDSNQPQHF.

The chain carries TRBV20-1 and TRBJ2-5, with D possibly matching TRBD1 (5 bases). The ends were cut back, 3 bases at V and 5 bases at J, with 16 bases in the middle. The CDR3 extends over 14 amino acids. From germline, CDR1 is DFQATT and CDR2 SNEGSKA (reference sequence). Written as DNA, the CDR3 is TGCAGTGCTAGGGTCGGGCAGGGTCGGGAGACCCAGTACTTC. This gives the protein CSARVGQGRETQYF.

This clonotype has a count of ten or more. This chain links TRBV7-2 with TRBJ1-5; no clear D gene. Germline V gene sequence: CDR1 SGHTA, CDR2 FQGNSA. With 1 base removed from V and 3 bases from J, the gap between germline ends came to 7 bases. The CDR3 runs to 14 residues. The CDR3 sequence is CASSLVGTNQPQHF. The CDR3 region has the DNA TGTGCCAGCAGCTTAGTTGGAACCAATCAGCCCCAGCATTTT.